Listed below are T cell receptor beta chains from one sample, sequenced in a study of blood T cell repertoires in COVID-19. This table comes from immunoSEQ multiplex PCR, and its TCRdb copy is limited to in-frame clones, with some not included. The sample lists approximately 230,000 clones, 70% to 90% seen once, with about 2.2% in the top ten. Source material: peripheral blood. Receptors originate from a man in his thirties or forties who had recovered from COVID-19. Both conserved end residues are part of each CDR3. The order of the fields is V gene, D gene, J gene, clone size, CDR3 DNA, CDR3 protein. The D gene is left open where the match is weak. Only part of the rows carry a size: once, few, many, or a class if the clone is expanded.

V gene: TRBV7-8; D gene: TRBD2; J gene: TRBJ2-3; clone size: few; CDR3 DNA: TGTGCCAGCAGCTTCTTTAGCGGGGGGGTAAAAGATACGCAGTATTTT; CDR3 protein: CASSFFSGGVKDTQYF
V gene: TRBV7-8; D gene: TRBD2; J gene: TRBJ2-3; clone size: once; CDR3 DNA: TGTGCCAGCAGCCGGACTAGCGGGGGGGCTGATACAGATACGCAGTATTTT; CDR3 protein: CASSRTSGGADTDTQYF
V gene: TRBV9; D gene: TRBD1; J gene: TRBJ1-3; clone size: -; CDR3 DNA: TGTGCCAGCAGCTTACGGCGGGGGGGGGACAGTCGAAACACCATATATTTT; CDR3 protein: CASSLRRGGDSRNTIYF
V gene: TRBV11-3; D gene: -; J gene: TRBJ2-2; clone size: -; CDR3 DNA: TGTGCCAGCAGCTCGGCTACAGGAACTGGGGCCGGGGAGCTGTTTTTT; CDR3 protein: CASSSATGTGAGELFF
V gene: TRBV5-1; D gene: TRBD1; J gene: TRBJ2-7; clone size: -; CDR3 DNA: TGCGCCAGCAGCTTAGGACAGGATGGGGACGAGCAGTACTTC; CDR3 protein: CASSLGQDGDEQYF
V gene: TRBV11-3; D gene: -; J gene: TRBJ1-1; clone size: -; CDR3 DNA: TGTGCCAGCAGCAATCCTCCGGACACTGAAGCTTTCTTT; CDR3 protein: CASSNPPDTEAFF
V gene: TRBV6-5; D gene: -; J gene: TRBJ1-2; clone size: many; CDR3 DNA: TGTGCCAGCAGGATCAGGGTAAACTATGGCTACACCTTC; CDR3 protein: CASRIRVNYGYTF
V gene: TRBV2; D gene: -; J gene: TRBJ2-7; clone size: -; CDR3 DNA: TGTGCCAGCAGTGAACAGCTATTAGGGGACTCCTACGAGCAGTACTTC; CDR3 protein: CASSEQLLGDSYEQYF
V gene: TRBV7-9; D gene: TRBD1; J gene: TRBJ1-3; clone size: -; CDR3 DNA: TGTGCCAGCAGCGAATTGACAGGGGCAAACACCATATATTTT; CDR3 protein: CASSELTGANTIYF
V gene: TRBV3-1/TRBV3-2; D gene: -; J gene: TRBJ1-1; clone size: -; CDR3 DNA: TGTGCCAGCAGGCTCCTGACTGGGAACACTGAAGCTTTCTTT; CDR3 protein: CASRLLTGNTEAFF
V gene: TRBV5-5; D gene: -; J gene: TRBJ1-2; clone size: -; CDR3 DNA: TGTGCCAGCAGCTCCCGCGGGGCCGGGTTAACTAACTATGGCTACACCTTC; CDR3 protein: CASSSRGAGLTNYGYTF
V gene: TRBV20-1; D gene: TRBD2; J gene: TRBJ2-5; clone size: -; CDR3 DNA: TGCAGTGCTAGTACACACGGGGGGGCACGGCAAGAGACCCAGTACTTC; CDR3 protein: CSASTHGGARQETQYF
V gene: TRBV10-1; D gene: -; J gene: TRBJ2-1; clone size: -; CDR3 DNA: TGCGCCAGCAGCCCACAGCGGTGGAATGAGCAGTTCTTC; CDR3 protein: CASSPQRWNEQFF
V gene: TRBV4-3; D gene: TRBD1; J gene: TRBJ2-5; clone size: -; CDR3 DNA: TGCGCCAGCAGCCAAGGGACAGGGCGGCAGACCCAGTACTTC; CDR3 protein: CASSQGTGRQTQYF
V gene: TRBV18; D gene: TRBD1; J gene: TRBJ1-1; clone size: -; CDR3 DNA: TGTGCCAGCTTTCGGACAGGGGGAACTGAAGCTTTCTTT; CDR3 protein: CASFRTGGTEAFF
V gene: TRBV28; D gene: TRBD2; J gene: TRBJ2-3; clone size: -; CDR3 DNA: TGTGCCAGCAGTTTAACCGGACTAGCGGGGGGGTCTCGATCTAGCACAGATACGCAGTATTTT; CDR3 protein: CASSLTGLAGGSRSSTDTQYF
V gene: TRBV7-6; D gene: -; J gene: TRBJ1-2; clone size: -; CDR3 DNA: TGTGCCAGCAGCTTAGTAGTTTCAGGGGACTATGGCTACACCTTC; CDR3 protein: CASSLVVSGDYGYTF
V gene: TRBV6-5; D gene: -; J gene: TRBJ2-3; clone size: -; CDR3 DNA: TGTGCCAGCAGTTGGCGGGAAGCAGATACGCAGTATTTT; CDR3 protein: CASSWREADTQYF
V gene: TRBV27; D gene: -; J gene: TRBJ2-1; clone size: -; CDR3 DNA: TGTGCCAGCAGTTTAGGATTCTCAGGGGCAGAGCAGTTCTTC; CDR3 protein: CASSLGFSGAEQFF
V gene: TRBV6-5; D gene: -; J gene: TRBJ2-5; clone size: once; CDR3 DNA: TGTGCCAGCAGTTCGGAGACTAGGAGAGAGACCCAGTACTTC; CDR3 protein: CASSSETRRETQYF
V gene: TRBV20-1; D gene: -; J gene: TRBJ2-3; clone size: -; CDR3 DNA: TGCAGTGCTAGCCGGGATACGCAGTATTTT; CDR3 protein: CSASRDTQYF
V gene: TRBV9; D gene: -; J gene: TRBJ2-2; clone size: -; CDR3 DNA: TGTGCCAGCAACCTGGGGGCTGGCACCGGGGAGCTGTTTTTT; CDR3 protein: CASNLGAGTGELFF
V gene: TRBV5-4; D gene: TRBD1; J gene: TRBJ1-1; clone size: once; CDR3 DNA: TGTGCCAGCAGCTCAGGGGGGCTGGAAGCTTTCTTT; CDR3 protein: CASSSGGLEAFF
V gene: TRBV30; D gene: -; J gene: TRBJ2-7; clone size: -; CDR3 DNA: TGTGCCTGGAGTCGACAGGAAGCCTACGAGCAGTACTTC; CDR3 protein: CAWSRQEAYEQYF
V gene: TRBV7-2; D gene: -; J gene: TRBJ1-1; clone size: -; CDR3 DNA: TGTGCCAGCAGCTTACAGGGTTGGGCTGAAGCTTTCTTT; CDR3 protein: CASSLQGWAEAFF
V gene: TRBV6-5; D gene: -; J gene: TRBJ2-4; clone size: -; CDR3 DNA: TGTGCCAGCAGTTACGTCCGCAGTGGAGCCAAAAACATTCAGTACTTC; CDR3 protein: CASSYVRSGAKNIQYF
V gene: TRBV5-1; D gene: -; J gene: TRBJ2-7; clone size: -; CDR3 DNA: TGCGCCAGCAGTCAGGAATTCTCCTACGAGCAGTACTTC; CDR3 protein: CASSQEFSYEQYF
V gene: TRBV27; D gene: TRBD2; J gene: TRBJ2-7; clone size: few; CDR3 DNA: TGTGCCAGCAGTTTGGGACTAGCGGGGAGCGAGCAGTACTTC; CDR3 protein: CASSLGLAGSEQYF
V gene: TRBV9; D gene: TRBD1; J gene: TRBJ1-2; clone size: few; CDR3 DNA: TGTGCCAGCAGCGTAAACCTTGCGGGACAGGGCCTCTATGGCTACACCTTC; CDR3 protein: CASSVNLAGQGLYGYTF
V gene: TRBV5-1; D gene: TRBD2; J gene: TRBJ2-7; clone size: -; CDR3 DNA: TGCGCCAGCAGCCAGGCCGGGACTAGCGACTACGAGCAGTACTTC; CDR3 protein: CASSQAGTSDYEQYF
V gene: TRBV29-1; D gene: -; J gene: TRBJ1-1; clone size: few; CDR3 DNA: TGCAGCGTTGGGGGGCAGGGAAAAGCTTTCTTT; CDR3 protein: CSVGGQGKAFF
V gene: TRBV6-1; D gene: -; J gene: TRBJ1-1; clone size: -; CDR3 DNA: TGTGCCAGCAGTTCGACAGGTGAAGCTTTCTTT; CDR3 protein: CASSSTGEAFF
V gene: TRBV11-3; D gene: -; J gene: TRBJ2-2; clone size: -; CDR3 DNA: TGTGCCAGCAGCCCCCTAGGGGGGAGGGGGATCGGCGGGGAGCTGTTTTTT; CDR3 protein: CASSPLGGRGIGGELFF
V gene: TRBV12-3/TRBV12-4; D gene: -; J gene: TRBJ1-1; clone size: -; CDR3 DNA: TGTGCCAGCAGTGAATTAACAGGTGGGGCTTTCTTT; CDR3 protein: CASSELTGGAFF
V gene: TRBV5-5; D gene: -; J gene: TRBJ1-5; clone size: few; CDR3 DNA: TGTGCCAGCAGCAAGGGGGACCATAGCAATCAGCCCCAGCATTTT; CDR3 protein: CASSKGDHSNQPQHF